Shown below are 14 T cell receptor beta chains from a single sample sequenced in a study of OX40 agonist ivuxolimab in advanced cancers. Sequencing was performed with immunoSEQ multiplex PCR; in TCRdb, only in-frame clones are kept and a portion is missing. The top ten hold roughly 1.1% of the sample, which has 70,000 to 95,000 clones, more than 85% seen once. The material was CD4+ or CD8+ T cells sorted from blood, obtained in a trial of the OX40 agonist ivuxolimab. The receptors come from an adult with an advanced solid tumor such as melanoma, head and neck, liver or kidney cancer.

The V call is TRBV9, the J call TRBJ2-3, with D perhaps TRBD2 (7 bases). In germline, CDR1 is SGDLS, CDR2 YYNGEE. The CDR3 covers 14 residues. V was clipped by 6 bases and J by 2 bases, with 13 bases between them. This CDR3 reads CASTKGGTTDTQYF. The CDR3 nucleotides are TGTGCCAGCACTAAGGGGGGGACCACAGATACGCAGTATTTT.

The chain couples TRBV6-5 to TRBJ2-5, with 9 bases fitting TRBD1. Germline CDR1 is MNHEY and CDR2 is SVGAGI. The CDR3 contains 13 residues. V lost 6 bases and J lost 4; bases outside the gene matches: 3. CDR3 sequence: CASRGTGRETQYF. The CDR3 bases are TGTGCCAGCAGAGGGACAGGGAGAGAGACCCAGTACTTC.

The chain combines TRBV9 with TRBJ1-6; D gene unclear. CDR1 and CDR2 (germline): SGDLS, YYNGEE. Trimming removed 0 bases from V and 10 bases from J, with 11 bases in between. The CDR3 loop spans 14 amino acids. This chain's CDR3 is CASSVEGSGSPLHF. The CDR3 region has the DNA TGTGCCAGCAGCGTAGAGGGCTCTGGGTCACCCCTCCACTTT.

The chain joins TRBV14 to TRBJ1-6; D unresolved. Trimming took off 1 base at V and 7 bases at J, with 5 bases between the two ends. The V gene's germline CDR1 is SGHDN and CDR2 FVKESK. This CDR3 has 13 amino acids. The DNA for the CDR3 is TGTGCCAGCAGCCAAGCCGAAAATTCACCCCTCCACTTT. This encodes CASSQAENSPLHF.

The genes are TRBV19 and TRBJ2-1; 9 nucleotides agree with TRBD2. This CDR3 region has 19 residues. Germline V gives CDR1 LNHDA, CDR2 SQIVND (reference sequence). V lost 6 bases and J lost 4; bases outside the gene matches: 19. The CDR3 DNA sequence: TGTGCCAGTAGGACCGTTGGGGCATCTAGCGGGGCTTCTTACAATGAGCAGTTCTTC. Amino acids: CASRTVGASSGASYNEQFF.

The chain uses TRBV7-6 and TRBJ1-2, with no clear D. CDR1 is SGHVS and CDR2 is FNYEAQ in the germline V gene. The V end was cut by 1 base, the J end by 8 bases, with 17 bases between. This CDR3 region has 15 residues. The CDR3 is CASSLGGAGGQGYTF. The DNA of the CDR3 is TGTGCCAGCAGCTTAGGGGGTGCAGGAGGGCAGGGCTACACCTTC.

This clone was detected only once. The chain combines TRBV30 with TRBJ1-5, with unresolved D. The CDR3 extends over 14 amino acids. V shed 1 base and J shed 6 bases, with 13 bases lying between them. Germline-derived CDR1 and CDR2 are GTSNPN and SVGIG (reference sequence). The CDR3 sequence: CAWSDGPLGQPQHF. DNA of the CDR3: TGTGCCTGGAGTGATGGACCACTGGGTCAGCCCCAGCATTTT.

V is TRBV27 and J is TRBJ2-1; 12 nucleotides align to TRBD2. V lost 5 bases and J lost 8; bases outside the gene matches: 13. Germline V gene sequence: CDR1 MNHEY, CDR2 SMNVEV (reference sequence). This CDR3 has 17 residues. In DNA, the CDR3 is TGTGCCAGCAGTCCTCTTTCTAGCGGGAGGGCCCGGGATGAGCAGTTCTTC. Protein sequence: CASSPLSSGRARDEQFF.

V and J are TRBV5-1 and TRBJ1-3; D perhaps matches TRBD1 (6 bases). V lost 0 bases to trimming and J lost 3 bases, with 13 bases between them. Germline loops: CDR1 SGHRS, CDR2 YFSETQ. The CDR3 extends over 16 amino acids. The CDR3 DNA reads TGCGCCAGCAGCTTGGGCCCCTCAGGGGTTGGAAACACCATATATTTT. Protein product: CASSLGPSGVGNTIYF.

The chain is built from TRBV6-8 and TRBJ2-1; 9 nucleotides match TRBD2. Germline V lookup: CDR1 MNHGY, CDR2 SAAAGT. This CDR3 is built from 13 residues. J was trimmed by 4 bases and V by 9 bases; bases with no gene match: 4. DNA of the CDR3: TGTGCCAGAGAGCGGGAGGAGTACAATGAGCAGTTCTTC. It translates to CAREREEYNEQFF.

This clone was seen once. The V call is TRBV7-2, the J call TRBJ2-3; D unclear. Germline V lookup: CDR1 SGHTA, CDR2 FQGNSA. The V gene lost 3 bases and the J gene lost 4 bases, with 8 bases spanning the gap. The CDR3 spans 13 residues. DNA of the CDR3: TGTGCCAGCAGCTTTATAGAGTCAGATACGCAGTATTTT. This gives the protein CASSFIESDTQYF.

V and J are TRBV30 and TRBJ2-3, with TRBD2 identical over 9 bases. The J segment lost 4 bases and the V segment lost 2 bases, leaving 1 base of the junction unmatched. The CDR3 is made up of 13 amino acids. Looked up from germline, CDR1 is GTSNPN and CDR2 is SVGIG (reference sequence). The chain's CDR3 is CAWSRLAADTQYF. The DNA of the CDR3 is TGTGCCTGGAGTCGACTAGCGGCAGATACGCAGTATTTT.

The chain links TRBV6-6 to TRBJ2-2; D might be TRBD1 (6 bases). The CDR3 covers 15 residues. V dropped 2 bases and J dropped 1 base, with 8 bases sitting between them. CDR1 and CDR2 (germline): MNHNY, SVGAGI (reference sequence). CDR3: CASSYGGRNTGELFF. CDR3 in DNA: TGTGCCAGCAGTTACGGGGGCAGGAACACCGGGGAGCTGTTTTTT.

The CDR3 sequence: CASSIMAGGNTGELFF. In DNA, the CDR3 is TGCGCCAGCAGTATCATGGCGGGAGGGAACACCGGGGAGCTGTTTTTT. The J gene is TRBJ2-2, the V gene TRBV5-1; 8 nucleotides match TRBD2. J lost 1 base, V lost 5 bases, and 7 bases had no gene match. The CDR3 extends over 16 amino acids. Germline CDR1 SGHRS, CDR2 YFSETQ.